What follows are 21 T cell receptor beta chains derived from one specimen sequenced in a study of T cells in tumors after PD-1 blockade. Sequenced by immunoSEQ multiplex PCR; TCRdb stores in-frame clones only, minus some. The sample lists 15,000 or so clones, over 70% occurring once. Specimen: PBMCs, collected after anti-PD-1 treatment. The receptors stem from a human donor with basal cell carcinoma.

The V call is TRBV20-1, the J call TRBJ1-6; 7 nucleotides align to TRBD1. The germline V gene has CDR1 DFQATT and CDR2 SNEGSKA (reference sequence). This CDR3 spans 11 amino acids. Trimming removed 5 bases from V and 18 bases from J; junction bases left unmatched: 10. CDR3 DNA: TGCAGTGCTGGATACAGGGGAGTCCGCCACTTT. Translated, it gives CSAGYRGVRHF.

In its sample, this clone was seen a few times. Its ends do not fully match the called genes, so a read error is possible. In the same sample, other DNA sequences code for this CDR3. The chain employs TRBV2 and TRBJ2-1; maybe TRBD2 (7 bases). This CDR3 is built from 19 residues. Germline V gene data show CDR1 as SNHLY and CDR2 as FYNNEI. CDR3 amino acids: CASCEGGAGAGSSYNEQFF. The CDR3 DNA reads TGTGCCAGCTGTGAAGGGGGGGCGGGGGCGGGGAGCTCCTACAATGAGCAGTTCTTC.

The chain carries TRBV4-1 and TRBJ2-7; the D is unclear. Trimming shortened V by 0 bases and J by 2 bases, and 8 bases separated the two germline ends. This CDR3 region has 14 residues. The germline V gene encodes CDR1 MGHRA and CDR2 YSYEKL. Here the CDR3 DNA reads TGCGCCAGCAGCCAAGATATACAGACCTACGAGCAGTACTTC. The encoded protein is CASSQDIQTYEQYF.

In nucleotides, the CDR3 is TGTGCCAGCTCACTGGACAGGGGTGAGACCCAGTACTTC. Its protein is CASSLDRGETQYF. The chain joins TRBV18 to TRBJ2-5; 9 positions agree with TRBD1. Germline V gives CDR1 KGHSH, CDR2 LQKENI. This CDR3 is built from 13 residues. V lost 4 bases, J lost 5 bases, and 2 bases stayed unmatched.

This clone showed up just once. The J gene is TRBJ1-5, the V gene TRBV19, with D perhaps matching TRBD1 (5 bases). V was trimmed by 2 bases and J by 6 bases, leaving 23 bases between them. From germline, CDR1 is LNHDA and CDR2 SQIVND (reference sequence). This CDR3 is 18 amino acids long. CDR3 DNA: TGTGCCAGTAGTATATTTTACGCCGCCCAAGGTCAGGGTCAGCCCCAGCATTTT. This translates into CASSIFYAAQGQGQPQHF.

The chain carries TRBV11-3 and TRBJ2-1; tentatively, D is TRBD1 (6 bases). Trimming removed 3 bases at V and 9 bases at J, with 12 bases between. The CDR3 length is 13 residues. Germline CDR1 is SGHNT and CDR2 is YENEEA. The CDR3, as DNA: TGTGCCAGCAGCTTGAGGGGGAGTGGTGAGCAGTTCTTC. Translated: CASSLRGSGEQFF.

The chain carries TRBV2 and TRBJ1-3, with 7 nucleotides matching TRBD1. CDR3 size: 18 residues. Germline V gene data show CDR1 as SNHLY and CDR2 as FYNNEI. Germline trimming cut 2 bases from V and 0 bases from J; bases unmatched to any gene: 10. The CDR3 loop reads CASSETMGQTSSGNTIYF. In DNA, the CDR3 is TGTGCCAGCAGTGAAACTATGGGACAGACAAGCTCTGGAAACACCATATATTTT.

The V call is TRBV20-1, the J call TRBJ2-3, with D possibly matching TRBD2 (6 bases). CDR1 and CDR2 (germline): DFQATT, SNEGSKA (reference sequence). V was clipped by 3 bases and J by 7 bases, with 14 bases between them. The CDR3 is made up of 13 amino acids. The CDR3 sequence: CSASWGDLNTQYF. The CDR3 nucleotides read TGCAGTGCTAGTTGGGGGGATTTGAATACGCAGTATTTT.

This chain joins TRBV2 and TRBJ2-7; D may correspond to TRBD1 or TRBD2 (5 bases each). This CDR3 region has 15 residues. Trimming shortened V by 4 bases and J by 3 bases, and 16 bases separated the two germline ends. Germline CDR1 SNHLY, CDR2 FYNNEI. This CDR3 reads CASSVPVGGGYEQYF. The CDR3 nucleotides read TGTGCCAGCAGTGTCCCCGTTGGGGGTGGCTACGAGCAGTACTTC.

The V gene is TRBV7-2, the J gene TRBJ2-7; 8 bases agree with TRBD1. From germline, CDR1 is SGHTA and CDR2 FQGNSA. V trimming: 1 base; J trimming: 3 bases; junction bases outside the gene matches: 11. This CDR3 contains 17 residues. The CDR3 loop reads CASSLVSTGTGGYEQYF. CDR3 DNA sequence: TGTGCCAGCAGCTTAGTTTCTACCGGAACAGGGGGCTACGAGCAGTACTTC.

V gene TRBV20-1 combines with J gene TRBJ2-1; D gene unclear. CDR1 DFQATT and CDR2 SNEGSKA come from the germline V gene (reference sequence). The V and J ends lost 3 bases and 12 bases respectively, with 12 bases between them. This CDR3 spans 11 amino acids. The CDR3 DNA reads TGCAGTGCTAGGGGTGACCTGGGGCAGTTCTTC. Amino acid sequence: CSARGDLGQFF.

The V and J genes are TRBV19 and TRBJ2-7; 8 bases match TRBD2. The CDR3 sequence is 14 residues long. J lost 3 bases, V lost 3 bases, and 4 bases had no gene match. Germline lookup yields CDR1 LNHDA and CDR2 SQIVND (reference sequence). CDR3 nucleotides: TGTGCCAGTAGTATGGGCGGGAGGATCTACGAGCAGTACTTC. Amino acid sequence: CASSMGGRIYEQYF.

Note on this clone: The identical CDR3 is also encoded by other nucleotide sequences in the sample. This chain joins TRBV29-1 and TRBJ2-6; D is possibly TRBD1 or TRBD2 (5 bases each). The CDR3 loop spans 16 amino acids. Per the germline V gene, CDR1 is SQVTM and CDR2 is ANQGSEA. Here the CDR3 reads CGVARDVNSGANVLTF. For the CDR3, the DNA is TGCGGGGTGGCCCGGGACGTAAACTCTGGGGCCAACGTCCTGACTTTC.

This clone was seen once. The V and J genes are TRBV29-1 and TRBJ1-2, with D possibly TRBD1 on 6 matching bases. CDR3 length equals 16 residues. CDR1 is SQVTM, CDR2 ANQGSEA, per germline. V lost 5 bases and J 0 bases, leaving 19 bases between the germline ends. The CDR3, as DNA: TGCAGCGTTCTGCCCCTACAGGGTCCGGCTAACTATGGCTACACCTTC. It translates to CSVLPLQGPANYGYTF.

The genes are TRBV19 and TRBJ2-1; D is perhaps TRBD1 or TRBD2 (5 bases each). Germline V lookup: CDR1 LNHDA, CDR2 SQIVND (reference sequence). V was pared by 5 bases and J by 2 bases, with 16 bases between. The CDR3 is 16 amino acids. CDR3 protein: CASSPRRDRPYNEQFF. CDR3 nucleotides: TGTGCCAGTAGTCCCCGTCGGGACCGCCCCTACAATGAGCAGTTCTTC. The full variable domain, completed using reference TRBV19 and TRBJ2-1, is DGGITQSPKYLFRKEGQNVTLSCEQNLNHDAMYWYRQDPGQGLRLIYYSQIVNDFQKGDIAEGYSVSREKKESFPLTVTSAQKNPTAFYLCASSPRRDRPYNEQFFGPGTRLTVL.

The chain carries TRBV29-1 and TRBJ1-1; weak D call: TRBD1 (6 bases). The germline V gene has CDR1 SQVTM and CDR2 ANQGSEA. Trimming left V 4 bases short and J 4 bases short, with 16 bases between. This CDR3 comprises 14 residues. The CDR3 region has the DNA TGCAGCGTTGCACGGGGGGCCGGGGTCACTGAAGCTTTCTTT. Its protein is CSVARGAGVTEAFF. Based on the CDR3 plus reference TRBV29-1 and TRBJ1-1, the full variable domain is SAVISQKPSRDICQRGTSLTIQCQVDSQVTMMFWYRQQPGQSLTLIATANQGSEATYESGFVIDKFPISRPNLTFSTLTVSNMSPEDSSIYLCSVARGAGVTEAFFGQGTRLTVV.

V usage is TRBV30 and J usage is TRBJ2-7, with unresolved D. From germline, CDR1 is GTSNPN and CDR2 SVGIG (reference sequence). The CDR3 spans 15 residues. The V gene lost 3 bases and the J gene lost 0 bases, with 15 bases spanning the gap. The DNA for the CDR3 is TGTGCCTGGAGCGCCCCGGGTTTGCGCTCCTACGAGCAGTACTTC. Its translation: CAWSAPGLRSYEQYF.

The V call is TRBV11-1, the J call TRBJ2-1; TRBD1 might be the D (5 bases). CDR3 size: 16 residues. Germline V gene data show CDR1 as SGHAT and CDR2 as FQDESV (reference sequence). V was clipped by 5 bases and J by 0 bases, with 14 bases between them. CDR3 coding DNA: TGTGCCAGCAGCCGAATCACGCAGGGCTCCTACAATGAGCAGTTCTTC. Translating it yields CASSRITQGSYNEQFF. Full variable domain (outside the CDR3, taken from reference TRBV11-1 and TRBJ2-1): EAEVAQSPRYKITEKSQAVAFWCDPISGHATLYWYRQILGQGPELLVQFQDESVVDDSQLPKDRFSAERLKGVDSTLKIQPAELGDSAMYLCASSRITQGSYNEQFFGPGTRLTVL.

V usage is TRBV5-5 and J usage is TRBJ2-2; D is tentatively TRBD1 or TRBD2 (5 bases each). V was clipped by 2 bases and J by 4 bases, with 18 bases between them. The V gene's germline CDR1 is SGHKS and CDR2 YYEKEE (reference sequence). This CDR3 spans 17 amino acids. CDR3 nucleotide sequence: TGTGCCAGCAGCTTTGGGACGGGCTGGTACCTCACCGGGGAGCTGTTTTTT. It codes for CASSFGTGWYLTGELFF.

The gene calls are TRBV18 and TRBJ2-7, with D unclear. This CDR3 spans 12 amino acids. V shed 6 bases and J shed 7 bases, with 13 bases lying between them. The V gene's germline CDR1 is KGHSH and CDR2 LQKENI. The CDR3: CASSPTLGEQYF. The CDR3 coding sequence is TGTGCCAGCTCCCCTACCTTAGGGGAGCAGTACTTC.

The chain has TRBV6-5 and TRBJ2-7, with D perhaps TRBD1 or TRBD2 (5 bases each). V was pared by 10 bases and J by 0 bases, with 13 bases between. There are 13 residues in the CDR3. Germline V gene data show CDR1 as MNHEY and CDR2 as SVGAGI. This CDR3 is CATSWDPSYEQYF. CDR3 bases: TGTGCCACCTCCTGGGACCCCTCCTACGAGCAGTACTTC.